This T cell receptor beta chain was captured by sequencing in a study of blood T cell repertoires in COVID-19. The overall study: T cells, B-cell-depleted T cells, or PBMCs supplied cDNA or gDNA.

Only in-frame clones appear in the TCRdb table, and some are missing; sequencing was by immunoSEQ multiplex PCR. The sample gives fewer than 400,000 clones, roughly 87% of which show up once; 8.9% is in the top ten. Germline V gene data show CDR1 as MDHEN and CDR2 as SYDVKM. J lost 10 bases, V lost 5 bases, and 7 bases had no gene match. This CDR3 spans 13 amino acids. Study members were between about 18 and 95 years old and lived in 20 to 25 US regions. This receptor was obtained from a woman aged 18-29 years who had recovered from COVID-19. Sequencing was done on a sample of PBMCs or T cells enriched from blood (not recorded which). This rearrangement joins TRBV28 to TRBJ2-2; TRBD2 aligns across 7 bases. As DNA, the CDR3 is TGTGCCAGCAGTCTAACCGGGACTATGGAGCTGTTTTTT. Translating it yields CASSLTGTMELFF.